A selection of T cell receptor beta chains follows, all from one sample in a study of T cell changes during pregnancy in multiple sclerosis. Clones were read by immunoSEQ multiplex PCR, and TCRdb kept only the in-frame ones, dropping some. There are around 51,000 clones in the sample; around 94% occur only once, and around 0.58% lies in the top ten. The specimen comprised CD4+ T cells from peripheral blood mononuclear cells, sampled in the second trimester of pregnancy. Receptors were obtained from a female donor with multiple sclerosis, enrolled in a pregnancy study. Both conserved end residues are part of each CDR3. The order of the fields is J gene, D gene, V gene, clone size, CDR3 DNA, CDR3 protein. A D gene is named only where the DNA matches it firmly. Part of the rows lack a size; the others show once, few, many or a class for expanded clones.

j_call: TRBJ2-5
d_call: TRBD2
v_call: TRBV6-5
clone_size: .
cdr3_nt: TGTGCCAGCAGTTACACCTTTCCTAGCGGGGAGACCCAGTACTTC
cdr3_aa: CASSYTFPSGETQYF

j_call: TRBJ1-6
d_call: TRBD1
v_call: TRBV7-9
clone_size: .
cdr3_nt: TGTGCCAGCAGCCCGGCCCCGGGACAGGGGAATTCACCCCTCCACTTT
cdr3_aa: CASSPAPGQGNSPLHF

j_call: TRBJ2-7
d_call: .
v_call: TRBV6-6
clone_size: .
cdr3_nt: TGTGCCAGCAGTGTAACAGCCTTCTACGAGCAGTACTTC
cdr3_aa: CASSVTAFYEQYF

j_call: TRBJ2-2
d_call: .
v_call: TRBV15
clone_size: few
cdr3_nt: TGTGCCACCAGCAGAGCCTTGGGGCTGGGGACCGGGGAGCTGTTTTTT
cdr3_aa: CATSRALGLGTGELFF

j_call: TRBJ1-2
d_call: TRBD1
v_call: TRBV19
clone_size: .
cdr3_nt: TGTGCCAGTAGTCCGCAGACAGGGGGCGACTATGGCTACACCTTC
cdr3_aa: CASSPQTGGDYGYTF

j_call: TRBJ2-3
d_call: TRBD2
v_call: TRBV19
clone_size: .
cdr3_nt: TGTGCCAGTAGTAGGACTAGCGGGGGGCCTTTCGCTAGCACAGATACGCAGTATTTT
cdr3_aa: CASSRTSGGPFASTDTQYF

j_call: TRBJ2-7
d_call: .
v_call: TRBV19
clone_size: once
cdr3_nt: TGTGCCAGTAGTATCTCGGGCAGGAGGATGTACGAGCAGTACTTC
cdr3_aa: CASSISGRRMYEQYF

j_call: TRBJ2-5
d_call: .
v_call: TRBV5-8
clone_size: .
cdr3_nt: TGTGCCAGCAGCCCTCGAGAGACCCAGTACTTC
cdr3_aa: CASSPRETQYF

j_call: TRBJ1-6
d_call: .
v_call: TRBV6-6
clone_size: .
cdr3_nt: TGTGCCAGCAGTTACTCTTTAGAATCACCCCTCCACTTT
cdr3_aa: CASSYSLESPLHF

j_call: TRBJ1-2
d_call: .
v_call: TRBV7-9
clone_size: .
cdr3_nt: TGTGCCAGCAGCTTATGGGAGGGGTACTATGGCTACACCTTC
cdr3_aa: CASSLWEGYYGYTF

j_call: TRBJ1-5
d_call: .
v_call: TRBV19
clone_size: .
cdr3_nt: TGTGCCAGTAGTATAGATGAGGGCCGGATCAATCAGCCCCAGCATTTT
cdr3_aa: CASSIDEGRINQPQHF